The clone carrying this TCR beta chain was picked up one time. The assay was immunoSEQ multiplex PCR, and TCRdb's table has in-frame clones only and misses some. Among around 250,000 clones, around 88% were seen once, and the ten largest hold around 12%. The V end was cut by 4 bases, the J end by 5 bases, with 18 bases between. The CDR3 loop spans 15 amino acids. The data were obtained in a study of blood T cell repertoires in COVID-19. Overall study: The United States, Italy and Spain were the sources of the acute and convalescent COVID-19 samples.

The TCR comes from a man older than 75 with acute or convalescent COVID-19. V usage is TRBV23-1 and J usage is TRBJ2-7; D might be TRBD2 (5 bases). TRBV23-1 is an open reading frame, and its role is uncertain. Input material: peripheral blood. CDR3 sequence: CASSLSTEEVHEQYF. The CDR3 DNA reads TGCGCCAGCAGTCTCTCGACCGAGGAGGTTCACGAGCAGTACTTC.